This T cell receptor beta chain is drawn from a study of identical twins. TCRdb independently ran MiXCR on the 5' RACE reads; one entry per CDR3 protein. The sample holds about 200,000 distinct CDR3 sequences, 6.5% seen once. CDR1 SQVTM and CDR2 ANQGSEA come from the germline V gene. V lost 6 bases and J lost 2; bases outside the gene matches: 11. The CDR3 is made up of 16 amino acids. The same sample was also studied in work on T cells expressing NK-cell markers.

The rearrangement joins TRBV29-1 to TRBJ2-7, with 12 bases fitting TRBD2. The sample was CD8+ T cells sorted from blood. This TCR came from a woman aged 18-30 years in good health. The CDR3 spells CSVELAGGKTTYEQYF. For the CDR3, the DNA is TGCAGCGTGGAACTAGCGGGGGGAAAAACTACCTACGAGCAGTACTTC.